The entry below gives a single T cell receptor (beta chain) sequence along with its context. Antigen unknown. Each sample yielded at least 6 micrograms of PBMC total RNA. A second about 6 to 12 cycle PCR used barcoded and J-beta primers. MiXCR, run by TCRdb on the 5' RACE reads, gives a single entry per CDR3 protein. The data contain more than 1 million distinct CDR3 sequences, under 55% of them seen just once; the ten biggest clones take up 15% to 20%. The sample comes from a study of blood T cells in healthy people across ages. Trimming took 6 bases from V and 7 from J, leaving 18 bases between them. The CDR3 totals 15 residues. Overall study results and limits: Roughly linear declines in TCR beta diversity per million T cells occurred with age.

The chain couples TRBV12-3 or TRBV12-4 to TRBJ1-4, with D unresolved. The sequencing input was blood. This clonotype was sampled from a woman aged 55 to 70 in good health. The CDR3 bases are TGTGCCAGCAGCCGTGCCGGGAGAAGTAGTGAAAAACTGTTTTTT. Its protein is CASSRAGRSSEKLFF.